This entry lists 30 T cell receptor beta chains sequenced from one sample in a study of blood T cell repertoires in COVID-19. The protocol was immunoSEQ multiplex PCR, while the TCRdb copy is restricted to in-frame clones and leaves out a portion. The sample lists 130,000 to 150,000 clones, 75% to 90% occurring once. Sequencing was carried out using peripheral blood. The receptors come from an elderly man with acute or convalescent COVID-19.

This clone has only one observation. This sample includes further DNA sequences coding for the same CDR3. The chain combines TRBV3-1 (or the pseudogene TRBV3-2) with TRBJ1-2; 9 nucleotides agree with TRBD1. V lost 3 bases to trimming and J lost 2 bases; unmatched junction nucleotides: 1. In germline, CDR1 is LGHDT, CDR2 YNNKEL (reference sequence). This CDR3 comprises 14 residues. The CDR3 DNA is TGTGCCAGCAGCCAGGGACAGGGAAACTATGGCTACACCTTC. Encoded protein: CASSQGQGNYGYTF.

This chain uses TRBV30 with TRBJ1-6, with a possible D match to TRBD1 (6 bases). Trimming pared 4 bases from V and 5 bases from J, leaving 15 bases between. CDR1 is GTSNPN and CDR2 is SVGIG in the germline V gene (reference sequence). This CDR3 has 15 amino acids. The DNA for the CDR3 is TGTGCCTGGACGGTGTTAGGGGGTAATAATTCACCCCTCCACTTT. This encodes CAWTVLGGNNSPLHF.

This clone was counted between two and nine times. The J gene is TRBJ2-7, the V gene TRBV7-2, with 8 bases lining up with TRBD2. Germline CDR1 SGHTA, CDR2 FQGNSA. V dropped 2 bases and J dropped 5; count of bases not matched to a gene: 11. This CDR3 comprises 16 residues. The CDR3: CASSLLSGGAHHEQYF. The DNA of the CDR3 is TGTGCCAGCAGCTTATTGTCGGGGGGGGCCCATCACGAGCAGTACTTC.

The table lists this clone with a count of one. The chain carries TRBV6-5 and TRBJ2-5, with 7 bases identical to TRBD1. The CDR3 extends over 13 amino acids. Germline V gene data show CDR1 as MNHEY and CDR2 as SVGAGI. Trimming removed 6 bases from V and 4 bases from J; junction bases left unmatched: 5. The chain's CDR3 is CASRAGTVETQYF. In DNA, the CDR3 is TGTGCCAGCAGAGCCGGGACAGTAGAGACCCAGTACTTC.

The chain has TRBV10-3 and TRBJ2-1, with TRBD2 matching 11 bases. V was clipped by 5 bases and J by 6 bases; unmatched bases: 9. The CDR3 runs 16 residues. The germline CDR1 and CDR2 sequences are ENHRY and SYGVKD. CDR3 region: CAISRSLAGVSNEQFF. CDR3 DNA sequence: TGTGCCATCAGTCGATCACTAGCGGGAGTTAGCAATGAGCAGTTCTTC.

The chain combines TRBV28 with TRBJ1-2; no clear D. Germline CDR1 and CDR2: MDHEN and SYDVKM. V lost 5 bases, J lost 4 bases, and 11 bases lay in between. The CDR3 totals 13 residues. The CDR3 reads CASSQERPYGYTF. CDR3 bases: TGTGCCAGCAGTCAAGAGAGGCCCTATGGCTACACCTTC.

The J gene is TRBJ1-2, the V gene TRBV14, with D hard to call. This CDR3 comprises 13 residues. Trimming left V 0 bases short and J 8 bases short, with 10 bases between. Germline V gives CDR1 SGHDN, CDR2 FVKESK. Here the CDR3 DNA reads TGTGCCAGCAGCCAAGATCGGGGAGAGGGCTACACCTTC. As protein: CASSQDRGEGYTF.

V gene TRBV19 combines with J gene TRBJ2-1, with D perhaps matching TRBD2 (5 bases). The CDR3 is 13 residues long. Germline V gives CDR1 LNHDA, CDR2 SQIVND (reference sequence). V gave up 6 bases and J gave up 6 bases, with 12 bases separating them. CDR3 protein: CASRIDTSNEQFF. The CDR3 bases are TGTGCCAGTAGAATCGACACTAGCAATGAGCAGTTCTTC.

The CDR3 region has the DNA TGTGCCCAGGGAACAGGGGGCCCTGACAATCAGCCCCAGCATTTT. This codes for CAQGTGGPDNQPQHF. The chain couples TRBV28 to TRBJ1-5; 9 nucleotides agree with TRBD1. The CDR3 is 15 amino acids. Germline V gene data show CDR1 as MDHEN and CDR2 as SYDVKM. The J segment lost 3 bases and the V segment lost 11 bases, leaving 11 bases of the junction unmatched.

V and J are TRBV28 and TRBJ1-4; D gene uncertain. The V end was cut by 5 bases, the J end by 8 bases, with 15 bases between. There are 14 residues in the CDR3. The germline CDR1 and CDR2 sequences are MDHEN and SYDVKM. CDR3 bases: TGTGCCAGCAGTACCCCCACAGCCGGAGAAAAACTGTTTTTT. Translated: CASSTPTAGEKLFF.

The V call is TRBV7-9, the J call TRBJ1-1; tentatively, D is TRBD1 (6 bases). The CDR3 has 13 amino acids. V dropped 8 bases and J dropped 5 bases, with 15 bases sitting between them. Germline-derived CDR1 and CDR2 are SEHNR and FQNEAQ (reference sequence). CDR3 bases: TGTGCCAGCCGACAGGCTGGAGTTACTGAAGCTTTCTTT. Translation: CASRQAGVTEAFF.

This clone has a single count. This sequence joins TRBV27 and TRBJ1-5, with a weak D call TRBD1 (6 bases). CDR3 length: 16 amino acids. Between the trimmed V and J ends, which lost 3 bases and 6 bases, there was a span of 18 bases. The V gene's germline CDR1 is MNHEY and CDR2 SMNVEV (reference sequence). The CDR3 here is CASSLGAPEGGQPQHF. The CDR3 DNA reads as TGTGCCAGCAGTTTGGGGGCCCCAGAAGGGGGTCAGCCCCAGCATTTT.

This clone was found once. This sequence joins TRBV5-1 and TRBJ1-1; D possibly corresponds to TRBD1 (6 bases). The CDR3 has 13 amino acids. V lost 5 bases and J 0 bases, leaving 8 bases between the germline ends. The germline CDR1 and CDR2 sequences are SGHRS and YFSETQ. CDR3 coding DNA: TGCGCCAGCAGGGACAGCTTGAACACTGAAGCTTTCTTT. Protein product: CASRDSLNTEAFF.

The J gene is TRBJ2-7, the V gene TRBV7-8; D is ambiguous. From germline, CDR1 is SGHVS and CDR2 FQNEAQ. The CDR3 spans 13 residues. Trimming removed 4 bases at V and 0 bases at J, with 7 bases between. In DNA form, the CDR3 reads TGTGCCAGCAGCTACGTGAGCTCCTACGAGCAGTACTTC. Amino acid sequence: CASSYVSSYEQYF.

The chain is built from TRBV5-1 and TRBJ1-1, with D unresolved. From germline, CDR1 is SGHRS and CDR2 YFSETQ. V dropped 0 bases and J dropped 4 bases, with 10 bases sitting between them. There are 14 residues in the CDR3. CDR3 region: CASSLDTVTTEAFF. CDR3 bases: TGCGCCAGCAGCTTGGACACAGTTACCACTGAAGCTTTCTTT.

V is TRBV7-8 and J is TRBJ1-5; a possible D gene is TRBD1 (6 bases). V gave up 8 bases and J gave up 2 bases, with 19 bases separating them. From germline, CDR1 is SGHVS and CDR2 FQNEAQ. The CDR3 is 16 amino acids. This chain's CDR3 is CASGRGGALGNQPQHF. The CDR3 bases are TGTGCCAGCGGAAGGGGGGGGGCATTGGGCAATCAGCCCCAGCATTTT.

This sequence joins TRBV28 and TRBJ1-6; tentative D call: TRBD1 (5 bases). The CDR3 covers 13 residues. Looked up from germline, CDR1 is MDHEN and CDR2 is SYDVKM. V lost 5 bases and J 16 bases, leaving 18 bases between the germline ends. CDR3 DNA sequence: TGTGCCAGCAGTAATCCGGGACTCAAGGGGCTCCACTTT. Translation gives CASSNPGLKGLHF.

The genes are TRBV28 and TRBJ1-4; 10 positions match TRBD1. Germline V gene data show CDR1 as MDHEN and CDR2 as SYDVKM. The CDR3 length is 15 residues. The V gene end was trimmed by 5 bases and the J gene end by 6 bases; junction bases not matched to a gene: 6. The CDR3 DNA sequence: TGTGCCAGCAGTACCTCCGGGACAGGGGATGAAAAACTGTTTTTT. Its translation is CASSTSGTGDEKLFF.

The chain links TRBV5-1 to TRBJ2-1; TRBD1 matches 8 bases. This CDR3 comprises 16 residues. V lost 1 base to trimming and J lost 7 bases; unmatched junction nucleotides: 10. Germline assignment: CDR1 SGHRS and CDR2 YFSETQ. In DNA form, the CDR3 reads TGCGCCAGCAGCTTGAGGCCCCAGGGGGCTGGTAATGAGCAGTTCTTC. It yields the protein CASSLRPQGAGNEQFF.

This CDR3 is CASSTGFVETQYF. Written as DNA, the CDR3 is TGTGCCAGCTCTACAGGGTTTGTAGAGACCCAGTACTTC. The chain combines TRBV6-5 with TRBJ2-5, with D possibly being TRBD1 (6 bases). V was cut by 8 bases and J by 4 bases, with 14 bases left in between. Germline CDR1 MNHEY, CDR2 SVGAGI. The CDR3 runs to 13 residues.

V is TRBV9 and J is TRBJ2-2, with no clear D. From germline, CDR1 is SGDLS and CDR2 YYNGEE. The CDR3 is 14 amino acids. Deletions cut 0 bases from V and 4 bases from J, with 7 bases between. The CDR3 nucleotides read TGTGCCAGCAGCGTAGAACTGGTCACCGGGGAGCTGTTTTTT. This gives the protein CASSVELVTGELFF.

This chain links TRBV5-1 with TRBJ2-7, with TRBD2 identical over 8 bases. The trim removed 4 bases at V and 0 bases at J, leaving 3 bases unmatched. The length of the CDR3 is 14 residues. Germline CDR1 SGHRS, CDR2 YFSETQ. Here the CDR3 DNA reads TGCGCCAGCAGCCTGGGGACTAGCTCCTACGAGCAGTACTTC. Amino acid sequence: CASSLGTSSYEQYF.

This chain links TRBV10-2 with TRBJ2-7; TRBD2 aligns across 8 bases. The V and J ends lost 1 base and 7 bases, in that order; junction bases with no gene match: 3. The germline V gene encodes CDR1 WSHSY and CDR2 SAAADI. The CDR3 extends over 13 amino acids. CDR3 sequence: CASSEYAGGEQYF. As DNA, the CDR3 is TGCGCCAGCAGTGAGTACGCGGGGGGTGAGCAGTACTTC.

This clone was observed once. CDR3 DNA: TGTGCCAGCAGCTTGCGATACAGGGACATCAGGGAGACCCAGTACTTC. Translated, it gives CASSLRYRDIRETQYF. J is TRBJ2-5 and V is TRBV5-6; D possibly corresponds to TRBD1 (6 bases). V was cut by 1 base and J by 5 bases, with 18 bases left in between. Germline-derived CDR1 and CDR2 are SGHDT and YYEEEE. There are 16 residues in the CDR3.

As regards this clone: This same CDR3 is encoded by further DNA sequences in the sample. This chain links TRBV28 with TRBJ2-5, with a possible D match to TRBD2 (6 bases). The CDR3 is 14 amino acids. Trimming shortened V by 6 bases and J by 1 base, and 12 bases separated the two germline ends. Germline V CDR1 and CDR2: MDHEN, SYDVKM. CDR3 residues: CASSRPGVQETQYF. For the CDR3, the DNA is TGTGCCAGCAGCCGTCCGGGGGTCCAAGAGACCCAGTACTTC. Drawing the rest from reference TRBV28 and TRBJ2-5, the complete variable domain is DVKVTQSSRYLVKRTGEKVFLECVQDMDHENMFWYRQDPGLGLRLIYFSYDVKMKEKGDIPEGYSVSREKKERFSLILESASTNQTSMYLCASSRPGVQETQYFGPGTRLLVL.

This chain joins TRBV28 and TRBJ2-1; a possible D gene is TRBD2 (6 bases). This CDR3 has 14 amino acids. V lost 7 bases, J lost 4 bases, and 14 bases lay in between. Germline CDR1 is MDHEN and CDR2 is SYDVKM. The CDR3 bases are TGTGCCAGCAAGAGGACTACACCATACAATGAGCAGTTCTTC. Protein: CASKRTTPYNEQFF.

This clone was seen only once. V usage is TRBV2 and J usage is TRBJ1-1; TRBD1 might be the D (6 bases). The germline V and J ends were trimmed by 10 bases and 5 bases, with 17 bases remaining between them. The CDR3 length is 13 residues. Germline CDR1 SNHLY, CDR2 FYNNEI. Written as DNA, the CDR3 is TGTGCCACACAGGTGTCGCAGGGGACTGAAGCTTTCTTT. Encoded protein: CATQVSQGTEAFF.

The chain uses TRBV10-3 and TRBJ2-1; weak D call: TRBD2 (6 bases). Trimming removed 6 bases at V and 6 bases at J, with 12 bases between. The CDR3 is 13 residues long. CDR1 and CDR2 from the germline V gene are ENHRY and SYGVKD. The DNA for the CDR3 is TGTGCCATCAGGTCCGGGAGCTCCAATGAGCAGTTCTTC. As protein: CAIRSGSSNEQFF.

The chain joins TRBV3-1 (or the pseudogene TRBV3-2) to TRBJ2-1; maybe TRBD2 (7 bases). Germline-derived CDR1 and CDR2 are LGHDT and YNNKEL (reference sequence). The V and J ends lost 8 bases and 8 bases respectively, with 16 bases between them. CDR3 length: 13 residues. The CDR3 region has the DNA TGTGCCAGCGGGGGGGCCCTCCCCCATGAGCAGTTCTTC. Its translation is CASGGALPHEQFF.

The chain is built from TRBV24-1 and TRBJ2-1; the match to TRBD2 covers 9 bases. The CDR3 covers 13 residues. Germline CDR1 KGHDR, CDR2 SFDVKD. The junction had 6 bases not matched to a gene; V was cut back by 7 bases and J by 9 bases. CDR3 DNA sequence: TGTGCCACCAGCGGCGGGGGGGCCGGTGAGCAGTTCTTC. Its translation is CATSGGGAGEQFF.